These 12 T cell receptor beta chains were sequenced from one sample in a study of cytomegalovirus exposure and HLA in healthy donors (dated by TCRdb to about 2017). Libraries came from the immunoSEQ multiplex PCR assay. For the multiplex PCR, a mixture combining 60 forward primers for TCR Vbeta segments and 13 reverse primers for TCR Jbeta segments was used. TCRdb mirrors the immuneACCESS table, restricted to in-frame sequences. Some clones are absent from its copies; in checked studies, under half trace to an unresolved V gene, and the reason for the others is unknown. This sample's table carries under 65,000 clones. The top ten constitute roughly 7% of the sample. The specimen was PBMCs. The receptor set was obtained from a woman aged 35 to 49 in good health and CMV-seronegative.

The V call is TRBV19, the J call TRBJ1-5, with D perhaps matching TRBD1 (6 bases). V lost 5 bases to trimming and J lost 7 bases, with 18 bases between them. The CDR3 is 15 residues long. CDR1 and CDR2 (germline): LNHDA, SQIVND (reference sequence). The CDR3 nucleotides are TGTGCCAGTAGTCCCGACAGGCAAGGGGAGCAGCCCCAGCATTTT. Its translation is CASSPDRQGEQPQHF.

The V gene is TRBV6-1, the J gene TRBJ1-1; D gene ambiguous. The CDR3 consists of 13 residues. In germline, CDR1 is MNHNS, CDR2 SASEGT. V was clipped by 8 bases and J by 0 bases, with 10 bases between them. The CDR3 coding sequence is TGTGCCAGCGCTATCGACTTGAACACTGAAGCTTTCTTT. Translated, it gives CASAIDLNTEAFF.

This CDR3 reads CSVEATALNTEAFF. The CDR3 nucleotides read TGCAGCGTTGAAGCGACAGCTCTCAACACTGAAGCTTTCTTT. V usage is TRBV29-1 and J usage is TRBJ1-1, with D maybe TRBD1 (5 bases). The V end lost 1 base, the J end lost 2 bases, and 11 bases lay between the germline ends. CDR1 SQVTM and CDR2 ANQGSEA come from the germline V gene. The CDR3 has 14 amino acids. The variable domain in full, completed from reference TRBV29-1 and TRBJ1-1, reads SAVISQKPSRDICQRGTSLTIQCQVDSQVTMMFWYRQQPGQSLTLIATANQGSEATYESGFVIDKFPISRPNLTFSTLTVSNMSPEDSSIYLCSVEATALNTEAFFGQGTRLTVV.

This sequence joins TRBV11-1 and TRBJ1-2; D remains unclear. CDR3 size: 13 residues. Germline CDR1 SGHAT, CDR2 FQDESV (reference sequence). Trimming took off 5 bases at V and 4 bases at J, with 11 bases between the two ends. The CDR3 loop reads CASSPADTYGYTF. The CDR3 region has the DNA TGTGCCAGCAGCCCAGCCGACACCTATGGCTACACCTTC. The entire variable domain, with the rest obtained from reference TRBV11-1 and TRBJ1-2, is as follows: EAEVAQSPRYKITEKSQAVAFWCDPISGHATLYWYRQILGQGPELLVQFQDESVVDDSQLPKDRFSAERLKGVDSTLKIQPAELGDSAMYLCASSPADTYGYTFGSGTRLTVV.

This rearrangement joins TRBV29-1 to TRBJ1-1; no definite D call. V dropped 3 bases and J dropped 4 bases, with 12 bases sitting between them. Germline V CDR1 and CDR2: SQVTM, ANQGSEA. The CDR3 contains 13 residues. CDR3 sequence reads: CSVEQGRVTEAFF. The DNA for the CDR3 is TGCAGCGTTGAGCAAGGGAGGGTCACTGAAGCTTTCTTT.

The chain employs TRBV19 and TRBJ2-1; TRBD2 agrees at 9 bases. CDR3 size: 16 residues. Trimming at V came to 6 bases and at J to 7 bases, leaving 13 bases not matched to a gene. From germline, CDR1 is LNHDA and CDR2 SQIVND (reference sequence). Here the CDR3 reads CASRKMGRGGGNEQFF. CDR3 nucleotides: TGTGCCAGTAGAAAAATGGGTCGCGGGGGGGGGAATGAGCAGTTCTTC.

The chain couples TRBV14 to TRBJ1-1; no firm D call. The CDR3 has 13 residues. Trimming took 1 base from V and 0 from J, leaving 3 bases between them. Germline V gene sequence: CDR1 SGHDN, CDR2 FVKESK. CDR3 amino acids: CASSQVVNTEAFF. The CDR3 DNA reads as TGTGCCAGCAGCCAAGTAGTGAACACTGAAGCTTTCTTT. The complete variable domain, with remaining parts taken from reference TRBV14 and TRBJ1-1, reads EAGVTQFPSHSVIEKGQTVTLRCDPISGHDNLYWYRRVMGKEIKFLLHFVKESKQDESGMPNNRFLAERTGGTYSTLKVQPAELEDSGVYFCASSQVVNTEAFFGQGTRLTVV.

The J gene is TRBJ1-5, the V gene TRBV6-5; perhaps TRBD1 as D (6 bases). V lost 7 bases, J lost 8 bases, and 18 bases lay in between. Germline V gene lookup returns CDR1 MNHEY and CDR2 SVGAGI. The CDR3 runs to 14 residues. As DNA, the CDR3 is TGTGCCAGCACCTCAACTCAGGGGCACGAGCCCCAGCATTTT. It encodes CASTSTQGHEPQHF.

The rearrangement links TRBV9 to TRBJ2-1, with a tentative D call TRBD1 (8 bases). The V and J ends lost 0 bases and 10 bases respectively, with 17 bases between them. Germline V lookup: CDR1 SGDLS, CDR2 YYNGEE. There are 15 residues in the CDR3. The CDR3 DNA follows: TGTGCCAGCAGCGTAGCCGGACAGGGACTATACGAGCAGTTCTTC. It is translated as CASSVAGQGLYEQFF.

The chain is built from TRBV15 and TRBJ1-4; TRBD1 is a possible D gene (6 bases). Germline V gene sequence: CDR1 LNHNV, CDR2 YYDKDF (reference sequence). The CDR3 covers 18 residues. The V and J ends lost 1 base and 0 bases respectively, with 15 bases between them. The CDR3 bases are TGTGCCACCAGCAGAGTGTATCTGGGACATGCAACTAATGAAAAACTGTTTTTT. It is translated as CATSRVYLGHATNEKLFF.

The V and J genes are TRBV6-5 and TRBJ1-4; a weak D match, TRBD1 (5 bases). Germline CDR1 reads MNHEY; CDR2 reads SVGAGI. This CDR3 spans 16 amino acids. With 0 bases removed from V and 2 bases from J, the gap between germline ends came to 10 bases. CDR3 sequence (DNA): TGTGCCAGCAGTTACTCGGGGCAGGAGACTAATGAAAAACTGTTTTTT. As protein: CASSYSGQETNEKLFF.

V and J are TRBV7-6 and TRBJ2-5; 10 nucleotides align to TRBD2. The CDR3 runs 17 residues. The ends lost 4 bases at V and 5 bases at J; junction bases unmatched: 13. Germline V gene lookup returns CDR1 SGHVS and CDR2 FNYEAQ. This chain's CDR3 is CASSSSGGAVFGETQYF. The CDR3 nucleotides are TGTGCCAGCAGCTCAAGCGGGGGGGCAGTGTTTGGGGAGACCCAGTACTTC.